Below are 10 T cell receptor beta chains sequenced from a single sample in a study of cytomegalovirus exposure and HLA in healthy donors. The study ran its PCR with 60 Vbeta and 13 Jbeta primers. Assay: immunoSEQ multiplex PCR; the TCRdb copy retains only in-frame clones and omits some. The sample includes under 150,000 clones, roughly 84% of them seen just once. Sequences were obtained from PBMCs. The receptors stem from a man aged 50 to 59 in good health and CMV-seronegative.

The J gene is TRBJ2-1, the V gene TRBV27; no clear D. Germline CDR1 MNHEY, CDR2 SMNVEV (reference sequence). The CDR3 has 16 amino acids. Trimming pared 3 bases from V and 5 bases from J, leaving 17 bases between. The CDR3 DNA sequence: TGTGCCAGCAGTTTTAAGGTTATATCGGGTCACAATGAGCAGTTCTTC. Amino acid sequence: CASSFKVISGHNEQFF.

Worth noting for this clone: The junction departs from the called germline gene at one end, perhaps through a read error. The gene calls are TRBV6-5 and TRBJ2-4, with 8 bases lining up with TRBD1. Germline-derived CDR1 and CDR2 are MNHEY and SVGAGI. The CDR3 runs 10 residues. Here the CDR3 DNA reads TGTGCCAGCTCAAGGACAGGGAATTTCTTC. It yields the protein CASSRTGNFF.

J is TRBJ2-1 and V is TRBV7-9, with D perhaps matching TRBD1 (7 bases). Germline V gives CDR1 SEHNR, CDR2 FQNEAQ (reference sequence). Trimming left V 6 bases short and J 5 bases short, with 23 bases between. This CDR3 spans 17 amino acids. The CDR3 loop is CASRPPVGGQIDNEQFF. The DNA of the CDR3 is TGTGCCAGCAGACCCCCGGTCGGGGGACAGATAGACAATGAGCAGTTCTTC.

The V and J genes are TRBV5-4 and TRBJ1-2; 10 bases line up with TRBD1. Unmatched junction bases numbered 11, after V lost 4 bases and J lost 8 bases. The V gene's germline CDR1 is SGHNT and CDR2 YYREEE (reference sequence). The CDR3 sequence is 15 residues long. CDR3 loop: CASSPAPGTGVGYTF. For the CDR3, the DNA is TGTGCCAGCAGCCCCGCCCCTGGGACAGGGGTCGGCTACACCTTC.

This chain uses TRBV10-2 with TRBJ1-3, with 7 bases identical to TRBD1. CDR3 length equals 16 residues. Germline V gene lookup returns CDR1 WSHSY and CDR2 SAAADI. V lost 5 bases and J lost 0; bases outside the gene matches: 7. CDR3 DNA: TGCGCCAGCAGTCGGCTGGGACAGAGCTCTGGAAACACCATATATTTT. It is translated as CASSRLGQSSGNTIYF.

The gene calls are TRBV27 and TRBJ1-5; tentative D call: TRBD1 (5 bases). Between the trimmed V and J ends, which lost 3 bases and 0 bases, there was a span of 24 bases. The CDR3 spans 20 residues. From germline, CDR1 is MNHEY and CDR2 SMNVEV (reference sequence). The CDR3 is CASSLVGLDKGPYSNQPQHF. CDR3 DNA sequence: TGTGCCAGCAGTTTGGTAGGGCTGGATAAGGGGCCTTATAGCAATCAGCCCCAGCATTTT.

CDR3 in amino acids: CASSPTGVGEQFF. The CDR3 DNA sequence: TGCGCCAGCAGCCCAACAGGGGTAGGTGAGCAGTTCTTC. The chain has TRBV4-1 and TRBJ2-1; TRBD1 agrees at 7 bases. Germline CDR1 reads MGHRA; CDR2 reads YSYEKL. V gave up 4 bases and J gave up 9 bases; unmatched junction bases: 6. This CDR3 region has 13 residues.

The V call is TRBV5-1, the J call TRBJ2-3, with 12 positions matching TRBD2. The CDR3 spans 14 residues. Trimming took 7 bases from V and 5 from J; bases not matched to a gene: 5. The germline CDR1 and CDR2 sequences are SGHRS and YFSETQ. CDR3 DNA sequence: TGCGCCAGCCAGACTAGCGGGGGTCTAGATACGCAGTATTTT. It encodes CASQTSGGLDTQYF.

The V gene is TRBV5-8, the J gene TRBJ2-5, with TRBD2 matching 9 bases. V lost 2 bases and J lost 2; bases outside the gene matches: 4. CDR1 is SGHTS and CDR2 is YDEGEE in the germline V gene. The CDR3 has 15 amino acids. CDR3 in DNA: TGTGCCAGCAGCTTAGCGGGGGGACGACAAGAGACCCAGTACTTC. Its protein is CASSLAGGRQETQYF.

This chain connects TRBV5-8 to TRBJ2-5, with D unclear. CDR1 is SGHTS and CDR2 is YDEGEE in the germline V gene. This CDR3 region has 15 residues. V was cut by 3 bases and J by 5 bases, with 17 bases left in between. The CDR3 nucleotides are TGTGCCAGCAGCTCCCGGTCCCGCGACGGGGAGACCCAGTACTTC. As protein: CASSSRSRDGETQYF. Based on the CDR3 plus reference TRBV5-8 and TRBJ2-5, the full variable domain is EAGVTQSPTHLIKTRGQQATLRCSPISGHTSVYWYQQALGLGLQFLLWYDEGEERNRGNFPPRFSGRQFPNYSSELNVNALELEDSALYLCASSSRSRDGETQYFGPGTRLLVL.